The clone carrying this T cell receptor (beta chain) was detected once. What it recognizes is unknown. This sample was included in a study of cytomegalovirus exposure and HLA in healthy donors. General observations from the study: A later analysis linked a missense DCLRE1C variant to TCR beta V- and J-gene trimming. In vitro data verified a few CMV-associated chains as specific for CMV antigens. Later findings reportedly placed an Asian-associated ancestry cluster below the roughly 690-donor mean for N-insertions.

From germline, CDR1 is MNHNY and CDR2 SVGAGI (reference sequence). This CDR3 region has 16 residues. Trimming at V came to 4 bases and at J to 0 bases, leaving 7 bases not matched to a gene. Vbeta (60) and Jbeta (13) primers were used in the PCR. In the original workflow: About 88 million unique TCR beta chains, around 11 million of them shared, were counted by a later analysis. The method was immunoSEQ multiplex PCR; TCRdb's version includes in-frame clones alone and lacks a portion of them. That table supplies the V and J calls and clone size; D and trimming were determined from the DNA. The sample records about 160,000 clones, roughly 80% being singletons.

The chain combines TRBV6-6 with TRBJ2-7, with 9 bases fitting TRBD2. The receptor was derived from a human donor in good health. The sample comprised PBMCs. The CDR3 sequence: CASSFAGLAPSYEQYF. The CDR3 nucleotides read TGTGCCAGCAGTTTCGCGGGACTAGCCCCCTCCTACGAGCAGTACTTC.